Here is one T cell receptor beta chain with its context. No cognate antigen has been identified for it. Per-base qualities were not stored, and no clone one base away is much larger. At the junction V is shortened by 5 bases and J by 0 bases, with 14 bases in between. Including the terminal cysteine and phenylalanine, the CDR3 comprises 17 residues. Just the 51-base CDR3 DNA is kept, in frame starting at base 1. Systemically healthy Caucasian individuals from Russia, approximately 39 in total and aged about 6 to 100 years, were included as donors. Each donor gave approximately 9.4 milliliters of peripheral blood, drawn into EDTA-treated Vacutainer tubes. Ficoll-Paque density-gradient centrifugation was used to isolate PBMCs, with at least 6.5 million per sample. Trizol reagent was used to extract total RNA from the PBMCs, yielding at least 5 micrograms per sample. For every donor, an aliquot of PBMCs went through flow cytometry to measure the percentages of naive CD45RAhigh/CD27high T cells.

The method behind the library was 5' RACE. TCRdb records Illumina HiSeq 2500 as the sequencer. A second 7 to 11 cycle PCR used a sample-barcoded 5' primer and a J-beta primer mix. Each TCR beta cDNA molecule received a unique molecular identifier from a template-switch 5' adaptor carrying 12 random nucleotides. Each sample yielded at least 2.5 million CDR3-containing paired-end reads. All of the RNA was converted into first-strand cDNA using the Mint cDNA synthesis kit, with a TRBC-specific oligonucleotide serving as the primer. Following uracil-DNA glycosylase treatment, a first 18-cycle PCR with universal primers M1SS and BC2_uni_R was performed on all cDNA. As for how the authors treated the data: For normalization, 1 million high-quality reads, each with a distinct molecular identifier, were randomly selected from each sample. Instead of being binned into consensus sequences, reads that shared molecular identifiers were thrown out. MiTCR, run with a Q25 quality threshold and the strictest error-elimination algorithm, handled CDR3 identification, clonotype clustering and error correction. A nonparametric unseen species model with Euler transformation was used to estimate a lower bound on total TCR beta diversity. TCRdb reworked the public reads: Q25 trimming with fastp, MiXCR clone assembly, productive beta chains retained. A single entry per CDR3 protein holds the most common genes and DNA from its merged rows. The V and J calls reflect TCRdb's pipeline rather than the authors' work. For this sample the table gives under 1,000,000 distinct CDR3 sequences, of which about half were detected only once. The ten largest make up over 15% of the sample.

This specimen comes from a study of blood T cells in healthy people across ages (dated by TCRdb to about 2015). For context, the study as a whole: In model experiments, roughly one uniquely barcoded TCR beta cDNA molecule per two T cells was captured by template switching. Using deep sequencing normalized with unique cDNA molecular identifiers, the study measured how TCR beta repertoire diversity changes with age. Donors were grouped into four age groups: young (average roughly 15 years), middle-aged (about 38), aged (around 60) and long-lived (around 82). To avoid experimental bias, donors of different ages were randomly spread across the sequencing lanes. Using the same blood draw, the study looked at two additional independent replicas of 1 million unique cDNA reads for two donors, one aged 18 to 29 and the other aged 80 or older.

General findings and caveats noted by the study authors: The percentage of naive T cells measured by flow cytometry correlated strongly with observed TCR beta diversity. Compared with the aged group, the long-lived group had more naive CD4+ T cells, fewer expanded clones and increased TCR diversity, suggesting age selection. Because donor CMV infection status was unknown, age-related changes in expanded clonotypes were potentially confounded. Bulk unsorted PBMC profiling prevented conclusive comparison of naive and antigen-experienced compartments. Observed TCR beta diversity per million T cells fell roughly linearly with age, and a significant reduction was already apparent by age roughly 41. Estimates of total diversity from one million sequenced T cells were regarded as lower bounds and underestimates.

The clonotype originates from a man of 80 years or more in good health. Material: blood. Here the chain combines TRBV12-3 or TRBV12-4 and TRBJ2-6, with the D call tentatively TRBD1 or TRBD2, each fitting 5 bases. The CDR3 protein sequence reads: CASSLPGRSSGANVLTF. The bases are TGTGCCAGCAGTCTACCGGGACGCAGCTCTGGGGCCAACGTCCTGACTTTC.